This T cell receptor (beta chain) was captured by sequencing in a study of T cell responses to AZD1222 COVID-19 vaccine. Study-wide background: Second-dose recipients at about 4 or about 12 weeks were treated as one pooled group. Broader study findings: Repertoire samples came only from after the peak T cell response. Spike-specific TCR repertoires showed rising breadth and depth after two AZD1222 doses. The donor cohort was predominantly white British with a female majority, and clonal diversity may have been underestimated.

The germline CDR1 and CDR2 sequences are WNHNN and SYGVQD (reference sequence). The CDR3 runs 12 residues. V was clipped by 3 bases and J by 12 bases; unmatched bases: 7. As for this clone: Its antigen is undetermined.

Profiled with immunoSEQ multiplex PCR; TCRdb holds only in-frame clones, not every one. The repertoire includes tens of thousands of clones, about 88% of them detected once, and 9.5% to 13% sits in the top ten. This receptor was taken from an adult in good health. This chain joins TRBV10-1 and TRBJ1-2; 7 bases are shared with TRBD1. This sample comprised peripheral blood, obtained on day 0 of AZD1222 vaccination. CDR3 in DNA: TGCGCCAGCAGTGACGCGACAGGGAAGAACACCTTC. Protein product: CASSDATGKNTF.